Below are 8 T cell receptor beta chains sequenced from a single sample in a study of neoadjuvant anti-PD-1 for oral cavity cancer. Using immunoSEQ multiplex PCR, the repertoire was profiled, and TCRdb retains in-frame clones only, with some absent. The repertoire consists of about 5,800 clones, with approximately 60% occurring once and the leading ten covering 7.5% to 9%. Time point: after neoadjuvant nivolumab, at surgical resection. The starting material was tumor tissue, obtained after nivolumab (anti-PD-1) treatment. The receptors originated from a person between 35 and 79 years old with oral cavity squamous cell carcinoma.

The rearrangement uses TRBV5-1 and TRBJ1-1; maybe TRBD1 (5 bases). Trimming stripped 4 bases from V and 1 base from J, with 8 bases between. The CDR3 is made up of 13 amino acids. CDR1 SGHRS and CDR2 YFSETQ come from the germline V gene. CDR3 residues: CASSEGPNTEAFF. CDR3 nucleotides: TGCGCCAGCAGCGAGGGGCCGAACACTGAAGCTTTCTTT.

V usage is TRBV7-9 and J usage is TRBJ1-1; unclear D gene. CDR3 length: 11 residues. Trimming took off 0 bases at V and 8 bases at J, with 4 bases between the two ends. Germline V gives CDR1 SEHNR, CDR2 FQNEAQ (reference sequence). The CDR3 is CASSLAREAFF. In DNA, the CDR3 is TGTGCCAGCAGCTTAGCGCGGGAAGCTTTCTTT.

This clone was found a few times. The V gene is TRBV29-1, the J gene TRBJ1-1; D may be TRBD1 (5 bases). The CDR3 contains 13 residues. V was shortened by 7 bases and J by 5 bases, with 17 bases between the two germline ends. Looked up from germline, CDR1 is SQVTM and CDR2 is ANQGSEA. In DNA, the CDR3 is TGCAGCGCAACCTTGGGACTTTCTACTGAAGCTTTCTTT. Protein sequence: CSATLGLSTEAFF. Full variable domain (outside the CDR3, taken from reference TRBV29-1 and TRBJ1-1): SAVISQKPSRDICQRGTSLTIQCQVDSQVTMMFWYRQQPGQSLTLIATANQGSEATYESGFVIDKFPISRPNLTFSTLTVSNMSPEDSSIYLCSATLGLSTEAFFGQGTRLTVV.

The chain employs TRBV6-1 and TRBJ2-7, with D hard to call. Trimming pared 0 bases from V and 4 bases from J, leaving 19 bases between. The CDR3 extends over 17 amino acids. CDR1 is MNHNS, CDR2 SASEGT, per germline. The DNA of the CDR3 is TGTGCCAGCAGTGAAGCCTGGAGAGAGAGTGAAGAATACGAGCAGTACTTC. Protein sequence: CASSEAWRESEEYEQYF.

This clone has just a few counts. This chain joins TRBV15 and TRBJ2-7; 9 bases are a match to TRBD1. Losses at the gene ends were 2 bases for V and 12 bases for J; bases not matched to a gene: 17. The CDR3 extends over 16 amino acids. Germline assignment: CDR1 LNHNV and CDR2 YYDKDF (reference sequence). The CDR3 protein is CATSRKRGPGQGNTYF. The CDR3 region has the DNA TGTGCCACCAGCAGAAAACGTGGACCGGGACAGGGAAATACGTACTTC.

There are a few counts of this clone. V and J are TRBV2 and TRBJ1-2; D gene uncertain. Looked up from germline, CDR1 is SNHLY and CDR2 is FYNNEI. The CDR3 extends over 13 amino acids. The V end was cut by 2 bases, the J end by 0 bases, with 4 bases between. The CDR3 spells CASSERTNYGYTF. CDR3 nucleotides: TGTGCCAGCAGTGAACGGACTAACTATGGCTACACCTTC.

This chain links TRBV7-9 with TRBJ1-2; D might be TRBD1 (5 bases). The CDR3 loop spans 12 amino acids. Germline CDR1 is SEHNR and CDR2 is FQNEAQ (reference sequence). Trimming cost V 5 bases and J 9 bases, with 13 bases left between them. The CDR3 DNA is TGTGCCAGCAGCGTCGACAGTATCCGCTACACCTTC. Protein sequence: CASSVDSIRYTF.

This clone occurred a few times. This chain links TRBV5-1 with TRBJ1-3; D possibly corresponds to TRBD1 (5 bases). V was shortened by 4 bases and J by 3 bases, with 11 bases between the two germline ends. The CDR3 loop spans 14 amino acids. Germline V gene lookup returns CDR1 SGHRS and CDR2 YFSETQ. Here the CDR3 reads CASSPGRIGNTIYF. CDR3 in DNA: TGCGCCAGCAGCCCGGGACGGATTGGAAACACCATATATTTT.